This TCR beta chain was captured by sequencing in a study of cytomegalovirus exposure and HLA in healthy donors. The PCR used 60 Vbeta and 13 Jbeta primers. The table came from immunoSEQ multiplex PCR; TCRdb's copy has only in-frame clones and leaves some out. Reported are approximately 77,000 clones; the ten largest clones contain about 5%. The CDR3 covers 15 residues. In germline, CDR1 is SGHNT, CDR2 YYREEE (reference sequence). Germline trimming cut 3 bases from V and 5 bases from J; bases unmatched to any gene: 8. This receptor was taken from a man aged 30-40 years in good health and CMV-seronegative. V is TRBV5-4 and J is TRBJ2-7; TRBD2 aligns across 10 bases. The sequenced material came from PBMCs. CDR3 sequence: CASSWGALAGDEQYF. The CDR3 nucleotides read TGTGCCAGCAGCTGGGGGGCCCTAGCGGGGGACGAGCAGTACTTC.